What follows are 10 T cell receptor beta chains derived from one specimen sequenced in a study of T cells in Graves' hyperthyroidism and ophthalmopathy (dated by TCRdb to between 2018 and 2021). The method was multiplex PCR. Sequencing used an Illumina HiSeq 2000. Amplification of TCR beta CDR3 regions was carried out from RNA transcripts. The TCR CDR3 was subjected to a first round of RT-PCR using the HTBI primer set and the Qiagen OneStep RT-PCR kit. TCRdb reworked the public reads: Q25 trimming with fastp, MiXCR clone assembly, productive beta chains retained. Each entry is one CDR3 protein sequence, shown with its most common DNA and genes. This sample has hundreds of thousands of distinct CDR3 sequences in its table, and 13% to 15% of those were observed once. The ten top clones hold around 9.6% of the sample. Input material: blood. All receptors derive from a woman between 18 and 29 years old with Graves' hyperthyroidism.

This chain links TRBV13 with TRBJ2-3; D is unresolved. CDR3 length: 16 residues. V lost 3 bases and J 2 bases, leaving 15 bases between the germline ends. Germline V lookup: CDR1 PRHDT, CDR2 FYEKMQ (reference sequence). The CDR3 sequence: CASSFVYALDTDTQYF. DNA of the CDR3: TGTGCCAGCAGCTTCGTCTACGCCTTAGACACAGATACGCAGTATTTT.

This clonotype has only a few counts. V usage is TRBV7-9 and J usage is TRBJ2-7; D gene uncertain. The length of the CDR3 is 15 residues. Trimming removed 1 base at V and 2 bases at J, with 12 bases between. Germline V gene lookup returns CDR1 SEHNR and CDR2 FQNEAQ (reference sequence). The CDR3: CASSLEPGSTYEQYF. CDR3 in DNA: TGTGCCAGCAGCTTAGAGCCCGGGTCTACCTACGAGCAGTACTTC.

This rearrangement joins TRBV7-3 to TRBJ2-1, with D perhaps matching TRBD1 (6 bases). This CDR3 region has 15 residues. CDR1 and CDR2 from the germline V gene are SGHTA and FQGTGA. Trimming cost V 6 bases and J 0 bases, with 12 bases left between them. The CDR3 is CASSAGQSSYNEQFF. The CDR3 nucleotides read TGTGCCAGCAGTGCCGGACAGAGCTCCTACAATGAGCAGTTCTTC.

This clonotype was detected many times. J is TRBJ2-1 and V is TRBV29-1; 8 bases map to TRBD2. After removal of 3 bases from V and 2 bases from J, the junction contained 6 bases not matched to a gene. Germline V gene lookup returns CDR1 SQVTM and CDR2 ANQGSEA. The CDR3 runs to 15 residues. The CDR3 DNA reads TGCAGCGTTGAGGGAAGTAGCGGGGCCTACAATGAGCAGTTCTTC. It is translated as CSVEGSSGAYNEQFF.

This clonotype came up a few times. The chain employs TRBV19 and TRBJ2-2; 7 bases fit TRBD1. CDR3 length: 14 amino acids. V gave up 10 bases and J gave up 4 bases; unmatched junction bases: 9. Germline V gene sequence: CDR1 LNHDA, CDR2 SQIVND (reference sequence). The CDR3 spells CATRRQGGTGELFF. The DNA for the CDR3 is TGTGCCACGAGACGACAGGGCGGCACCGGGGAGCTGTTTTTT.

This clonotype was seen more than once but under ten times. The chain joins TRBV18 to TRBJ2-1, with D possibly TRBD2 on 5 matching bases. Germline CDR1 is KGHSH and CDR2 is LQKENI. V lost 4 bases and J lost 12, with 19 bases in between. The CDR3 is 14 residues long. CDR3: CASSLAGEPSRQFF. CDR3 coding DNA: TGTGCCAGCTCACTTGCCGGGGAGCCCTCGCGGCAGTTCTTC.

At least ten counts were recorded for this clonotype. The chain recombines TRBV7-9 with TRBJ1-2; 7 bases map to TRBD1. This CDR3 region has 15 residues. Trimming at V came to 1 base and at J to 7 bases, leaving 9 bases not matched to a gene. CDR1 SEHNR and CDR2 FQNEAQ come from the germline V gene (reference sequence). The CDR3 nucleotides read TGTGCCAGCAGCTTAGGAAGAGGGGGCGGAGGTGGCTACACCTTC. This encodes CASSLGRGGGGGYTF.

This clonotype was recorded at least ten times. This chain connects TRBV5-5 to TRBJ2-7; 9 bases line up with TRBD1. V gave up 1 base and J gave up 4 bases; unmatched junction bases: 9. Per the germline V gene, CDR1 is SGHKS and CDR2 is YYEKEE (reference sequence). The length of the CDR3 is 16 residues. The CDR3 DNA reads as TGTGCCAGCAGCTTGTCCACCGGGACAGGGTCGTACGAGCAGTACTTC. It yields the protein CASSLSTGTGSYEQYF.

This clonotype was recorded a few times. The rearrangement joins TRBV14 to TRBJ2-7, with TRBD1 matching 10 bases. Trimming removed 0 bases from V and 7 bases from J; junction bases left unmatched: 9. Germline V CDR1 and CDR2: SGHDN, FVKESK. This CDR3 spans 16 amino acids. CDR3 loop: CASSQDPGQGLWEQYF. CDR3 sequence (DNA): TGTGCCAGCAGCCAAGATCCGGGACAGGGGCTCTGGGAGCAGTACTTC.

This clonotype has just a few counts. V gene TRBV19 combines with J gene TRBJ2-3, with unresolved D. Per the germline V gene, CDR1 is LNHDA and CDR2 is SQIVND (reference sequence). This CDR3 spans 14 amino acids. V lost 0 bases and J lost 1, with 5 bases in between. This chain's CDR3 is CASSIDPRTDTQYF. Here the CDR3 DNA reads TGTGCCAGTAGTATAGATCCTCGCACAGATACGCAGTATTTT.